This TCR beta chain was obtained from a study of CD8+CD57+ T cells in acquired aplastic anemia. Study information: Sorted CD4+ and CD8+ cells yielded DNA averaging around 3.2 ug. Around 10 million reads were obtained on average for healthy donor CD4+ cells. Study observations and caveats: Patients and controls had CD8+ Simpson's diversity values that were not significantly distinct. Patients shared about 30 CD8+ CDR3 sequences with controls.

This CDR3 region has 16 residues. V shed 2 bases and J shed 2 bases, with 15 bases lying between them. CDR1 and CDR2 (germline): MNHEY, SVGAGI. This clonotype showed up many times. Its cognate antigen is unknown. Genomic DNA, the template, was used for profiling of the TCR beta VDJ and CDR3. TCRdb fed the reads into MiXCR, producing one record per CDR3 protein. Here the sample spans 150,000 to 200,000 distinct CDR3 sequences, around 40% being singletons. The source of this sequence is a human donor in good health. Input material: sorted CD4+, CD8+, or CD8+CD57+ T cells (not recorded which) from PBMCs. The chain is built from TRBV6-5 and TRBJ1-2, with D perhaps TRBD1 (5 bases). CDR3 sequence: CASSYPVGRENYGYTF. DNA for the CDR3: TGTGCCAGCAGTTACCCCGTTGGCAGGGAGAACTATGGCTACACCTTC.